This T cell receptor (beta chain) emerged from a study of blood T cell repertoires in COVID-19. Study information: From the United States, Italy and Spain came samples of acute and convalescent COVID-19. PBMCs, B-cell-depleted T cells, or T cells were the source of the cDNA or gDNA that made up the material.

The CDR3 spans 14 residues. CDR1 KGHSH and CDR2 LQKENI come from the germline V gene. V lost 6 bases, J lost 4 bases, and 13 bases lay in between. Libraries were prepared by immunoSEQ multiplex PCR; TCRdb keeps only in-frame clonotypes and omits some of them. This sample carries some 25,000 clones, roughly 90% of them seen once, and the ten largest clones take approximately 7.6%. The sequenced material came from peripheral blood. The chain is built from TRBV18 and TRBJ1-3; a weak D match, TRBD1 (6 bases). The sequence was collected from a human donor in a cohort sampled during active COVID-19. The CDR3 DNA is TGTGCCAGCTCTCAAACAGGGTCCGGAAACACCATATATTTT. Protein product: CASSQTGSGNTIYF.